A single sample gave rise to the 10 T cell receptor beta chains below, sequenced in a study of blood T cell repertoires in COVID-19. Data came from immunoSEQ multiplex PCR; TCRdb stores just in-frame clones and leaves some out. The sample lists about 70,000 clones, about 80% occurring once. What was sequenced was peripheral blood. The receptors originated from a man aged 65-85 years who had recovered from COVID-19.

The chain carries TRBV30 and TRBJ2-5, with 9 bases fitting TRBD1. This CDR3 is built from 14 residues. Germline V gene data show CDR1 as GTSNPN and CDR2 as SVGIG (reference sequence). V shed 4 bases and J 2 bases; nucleotides not matched to a gene: 5. CDR3 region: CAWNTGTGQETQYF. CDR3 bases: TGTGCCTGGAATACCGGGACAGGGCAAGAGACCCAGTACTTC.

V is TRBV5-1 and J is TRBJ2-5, with 7 positions matching TRBD2. CDR1 and CDR2 (germline): SGHRS, YFSETQ. The J segment lost 4 bases and the V segment lost 4 bases, leaving 7 bases of the junction unmatched. The CDR3 has 14 residues. The CDR3: CASSIGLEAETQYF. The CDR3 nucleotides read TGCGCCAGCAGCATAGGACTAGAGGCAGAGACCCAGTACTTC.

The rearrangement joins TRBV28 to TRBJ1-6; possible D gene TRBD1, 5 bases. Per the germline V gene, CDR1 is MDHEN and CDR2 is SYDVKM. V lost 6 bases and J lost 7, with 16 bases in between. The CDR3 spans 15 residues. The CDR3 nucleotides read TGTGCCAGCAGGTTTAGCGGGACCACGAATTCACCCCTCCACTTT. This codes for CASRFSGTTNSPLHF. The whole variable domain, filled in from reference TRBV28 and TRBJ1-6, reads DVKVTQSSRYLVKRTGEKVFLECVQDMDHENMFWYRQDPGLGLRLIYFSYDVKMKEKGDIPEGYSVSREKKERFSLILESASTNQTSMYLCASRFSGTTNSPLHFGNGTRLTVT.

There are a few counts of this clone. This chain connects TRBV12-2 to TRBJ2-3; the DNA was not compared with TRBD1, the D call given in the table. TRBV12-2 is annotated as a pseudogene. This CDR3 region has 21 residues. CDR3 protein: CASRLPRDRGCVPGDTDTQYF. The CDR3 DNA sequence: TGTGCAAGTCGCTTACCCCGGGACAGGGGATGCGTACCCGGAGACACAGATACGCAGTATTTT.

The rearrangement links TRBV25-1 to TRBJ2-1; D is unresolved. CDR3 length equals 14 residues. V was pared by 3 bases and J by 9 bases, with 15 bases between. Germline CDR1 and CDR2: MGHDK and SYGVNS. CDR3 amino acids: CASSDLAPFPEQFF. The CDR3 coding sequence is TGTGCCAGCAGTGATCTGGCTCCTTTCCCTGAGCAGTTCTTC.

This clone is a singleton in its sample. As DNA, the CDR3 is TGTGCCAGCAGCTTAGTACTAGCGGAGGCCTACGAGCAGTACTTC. Its protein product is CASSLVLAEAYEQYF. This chain links TRBV7-2 with TRBJ2-7; 8 bases match TRBD2. The CDR3 has 15 amino acids. With V trimmed by 1 base and J by 2 bases, 4 bases remained unmatched. Germline lookup yields CDR1 SGHTA and CDR2 FQGNSA.

The chain joins TRBV7-8 to TRBJ2-5, with 7 bases matching TRBD2. Germline-derived CDR1 and CDR2 are SGHVS and FQNEAQ. The ends lost 3 bases at V and 4 bases at J; junction bases unmatched: 8. The CDR3 is 15 amino acids. CDR3 nucleotides: TGTGCCAGCAGCTTTTCGCCTAGCGGAGTAGAGACCCAGTACTTC. Residues: CASSFSPSGVETQYF.

The table lists this clone with a few counts. The J gene is TRBJ1-4, the V gene TRBV7-9; 7 nucleotides agree with TRBD1. Trimming removed 0 bases from V and 13 bases from J; junction bases left unmatched: 5. Germline V CDR1 and CDR2: SEHNR, FQNEAQ (reference sequence). This CDR3 comprises 13 residues. CDR3 sequence (DNA): TGTGCCAGCAGCTTAGCGTTGACAGGGAGACTGTTTTTT. Amino acids: CASSLALTGRLFF. Using reference TRBV7-9 and TRBJ1-4 for the parts outside the CDR3, the full variable domain is DTGVSQNPRHKITKRGQNVTFRCDPISEHNRLYWYRQTLGQGPEFLTYFQNEAQLEKSRLLSDRFSAERPKGSFSTLEIQRTEQGDSAMYLCASSLALTGRLFFGSGTQLSVL.

The rearrangement uses TRBV4-1 and TRBJ1-1; possibly TRBD1 for D (5 bases). Germline CDR1 is MGHRA and CDR2 is YSYEKL. V was trimmed by 4 bases and J by 1 base, leaving 10 bases between them. This CDR3 spans 14 amino acids. The CDR3 DNA is TGCGCCAGCAGCCTCGGGGGGGGGAACACTGAAGCTTTCTTT. Its protein is CASSLGGGNTEAFF.

The chain recombines TRBV4-3 with TRBJ2-1; TRBD2 aligns across 12 bases. Per the germline V gene, CDR1 is LGHNA and CDR2 is YSLEER. The CDR3 contains 17 residues. Germline trimming cut 0 bases from V and 2 bases from J; bases unmatched to any gene: 2. The CDR3 sequence is CASSQDASGGAYNEQFF. Here the CDR3 DNA reads TGCGCCAGCAGCCAAGATGCTAGCGGGGGGGCCTACAATGAGCAGTTCTTC.